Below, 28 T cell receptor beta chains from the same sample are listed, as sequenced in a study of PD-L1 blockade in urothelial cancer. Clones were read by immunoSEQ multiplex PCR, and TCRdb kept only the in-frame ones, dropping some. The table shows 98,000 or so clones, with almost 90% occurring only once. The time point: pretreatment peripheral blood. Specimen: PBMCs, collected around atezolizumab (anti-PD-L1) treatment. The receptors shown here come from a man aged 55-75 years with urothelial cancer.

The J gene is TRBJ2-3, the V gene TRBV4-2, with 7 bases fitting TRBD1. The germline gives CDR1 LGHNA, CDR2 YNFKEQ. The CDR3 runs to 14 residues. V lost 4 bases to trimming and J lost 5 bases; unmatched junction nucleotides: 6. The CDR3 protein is CASSLGTDLDTQYF. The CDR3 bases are TGTGCCAGCAGCCTGGGGACAGACTTAGATACGCAGTATTTT.

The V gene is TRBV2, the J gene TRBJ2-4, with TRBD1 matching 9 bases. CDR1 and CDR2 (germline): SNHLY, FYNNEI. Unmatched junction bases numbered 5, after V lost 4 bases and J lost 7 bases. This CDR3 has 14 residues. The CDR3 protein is CASSARTGVNIQYF. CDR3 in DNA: TGTGCCAGCAGTGCCCGGACAGGGGTTAACATTCAGTACTTC.

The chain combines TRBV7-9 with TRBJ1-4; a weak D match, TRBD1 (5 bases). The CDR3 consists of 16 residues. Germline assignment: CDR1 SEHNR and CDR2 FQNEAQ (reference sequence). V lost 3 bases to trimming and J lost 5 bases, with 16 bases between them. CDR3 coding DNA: TGTGCCAGCAGCTTGAGCGCAGGGTGGGGAAATGAAAAACTGTTTTTT. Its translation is CASSLSAGWGNEKLFF. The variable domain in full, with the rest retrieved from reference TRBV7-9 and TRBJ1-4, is DTGVSQNPRHKITKRGQNVTFRCDPISEHNRLYWYRQTLGQGPEFLTYFQNEAQLEKSRLLSDRFSAERPKGSFSTLEIQRTEQGDSAMYLCASSLSAGWGNEKLFFGSGTQLSVL.

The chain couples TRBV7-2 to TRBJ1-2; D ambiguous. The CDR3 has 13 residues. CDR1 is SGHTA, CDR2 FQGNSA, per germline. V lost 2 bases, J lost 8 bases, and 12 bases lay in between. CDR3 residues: CASSLLMEGGYTF. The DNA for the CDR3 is TGTGCCAGCAGCTTATTAATGGAGGGCGGCTACACCTTC.

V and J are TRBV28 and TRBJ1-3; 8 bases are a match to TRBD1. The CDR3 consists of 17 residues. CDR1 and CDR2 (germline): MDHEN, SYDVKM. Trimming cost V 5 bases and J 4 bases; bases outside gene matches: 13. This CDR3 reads CASSNLDRDLLGNTIYF. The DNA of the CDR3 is TGTGCCAGCAGTAACCTGGACAGGGATCTGTTAGGAAACACCATATATTTT.

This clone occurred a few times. The CDR3 loop is CAWRNIDRVLSEAFF. The CDR3 bases are TGTGCCTGGAGAAACATCGACAGGGTCCTATCTGAAGCTTTCTTT. The chain links TRBV30 to TRBJ1-1, with 7 nucleotides matching TRBD1. J was trimmed by 6 bases and V by 3 bases; bases with no gene match: 13. The CDR3 contains 15 residues. Germline V gene data show CDR1 as GTSNPN and CDR2 as SVGIG (reference sequence).

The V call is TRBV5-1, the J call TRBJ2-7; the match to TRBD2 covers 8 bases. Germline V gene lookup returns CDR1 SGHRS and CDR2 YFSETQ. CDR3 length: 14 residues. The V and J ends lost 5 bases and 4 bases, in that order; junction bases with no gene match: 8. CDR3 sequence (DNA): TGCGCCAGCAGAATACATGGGACTAGTTACGAGCAGTACTTC. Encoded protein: CASRIHGTSYEQYF.

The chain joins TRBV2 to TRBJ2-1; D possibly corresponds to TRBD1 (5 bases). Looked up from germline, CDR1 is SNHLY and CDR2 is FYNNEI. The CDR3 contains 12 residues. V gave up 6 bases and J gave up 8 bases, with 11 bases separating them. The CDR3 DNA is TGTGCCAGCAGGACACAGGACGATGAGCAGTTCTTC. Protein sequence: CASRTQDDEQFF.

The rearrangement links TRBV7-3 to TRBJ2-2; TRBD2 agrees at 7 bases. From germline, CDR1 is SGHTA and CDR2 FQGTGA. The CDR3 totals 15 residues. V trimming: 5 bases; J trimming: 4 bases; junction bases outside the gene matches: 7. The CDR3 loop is CASSKMSGTTGELFF. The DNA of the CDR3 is TGTGCCAGCAGCAAAATGAGCGGGACCACCGGGGAGCTGTTTTTT.

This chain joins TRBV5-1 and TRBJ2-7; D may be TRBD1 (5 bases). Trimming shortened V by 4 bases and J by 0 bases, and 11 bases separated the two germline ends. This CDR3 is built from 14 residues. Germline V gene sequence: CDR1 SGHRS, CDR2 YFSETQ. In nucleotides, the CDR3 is TGCGCCAGCAGCGACAGTAGGAGCTCCTACGAGCAGTACTTC. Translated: CASSDSRSSYEQYF.

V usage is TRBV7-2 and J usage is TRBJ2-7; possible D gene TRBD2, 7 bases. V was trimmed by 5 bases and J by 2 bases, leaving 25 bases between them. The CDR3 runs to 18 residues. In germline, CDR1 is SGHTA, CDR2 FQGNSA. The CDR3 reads CASSLRPPGEGTPYEQYF. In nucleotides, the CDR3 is TGTGCCAGCAGCCTTAGACCGCCAGGGGAGGGAACCCCCTACGAGCAGTACTTC.

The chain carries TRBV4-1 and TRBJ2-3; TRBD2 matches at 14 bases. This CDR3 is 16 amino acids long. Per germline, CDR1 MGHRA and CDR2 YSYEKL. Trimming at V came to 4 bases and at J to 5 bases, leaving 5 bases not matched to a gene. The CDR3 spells CASSPRGLAGGDTQYF. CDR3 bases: TGCGCCAGCAGCCCAAGAGGACTAGCGGGAGGAGATACGCAGTATTTT.

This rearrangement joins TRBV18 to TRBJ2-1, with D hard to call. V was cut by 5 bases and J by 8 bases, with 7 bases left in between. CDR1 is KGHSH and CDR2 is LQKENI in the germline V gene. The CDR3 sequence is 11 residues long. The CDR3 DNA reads TGTGCCAGCTCAAACTCGGATGAGCAGTTCTTC. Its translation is CASSNSDEQFF.

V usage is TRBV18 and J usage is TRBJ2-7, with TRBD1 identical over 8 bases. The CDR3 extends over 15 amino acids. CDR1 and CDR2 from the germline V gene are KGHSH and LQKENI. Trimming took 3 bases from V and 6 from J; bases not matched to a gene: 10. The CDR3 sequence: CASSPLQRQGSEQYF. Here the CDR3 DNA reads TGTGCCAGCTCACCGTTACAGAGACAGGGGTCCGAGCAGTACTTC.

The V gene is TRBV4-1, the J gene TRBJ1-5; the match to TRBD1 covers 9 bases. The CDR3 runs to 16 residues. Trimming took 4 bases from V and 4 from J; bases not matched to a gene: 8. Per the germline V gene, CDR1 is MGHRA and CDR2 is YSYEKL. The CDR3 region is CASSPETGGENQPQHF. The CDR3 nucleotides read TGCGCCAGCAGCCCGGAGACAGGGGGGGAGAATCAGCCCCAGCATTTT.

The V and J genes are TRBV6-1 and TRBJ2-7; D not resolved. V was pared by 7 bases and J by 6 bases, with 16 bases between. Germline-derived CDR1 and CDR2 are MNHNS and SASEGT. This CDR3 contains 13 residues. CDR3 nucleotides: TGTGCCAGCACTACCGCTAGTTATACCGAGCAGTACTTC. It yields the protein CASTTASYTEQYF.

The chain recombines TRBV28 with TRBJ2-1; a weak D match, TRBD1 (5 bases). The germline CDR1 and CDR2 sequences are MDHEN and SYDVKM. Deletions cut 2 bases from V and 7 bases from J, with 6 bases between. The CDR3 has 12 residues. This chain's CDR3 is CASSLQGNEQFF. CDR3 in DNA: TGTGCCAGCAGTTTACAGGGTAATGAGCAGTTCTTC.

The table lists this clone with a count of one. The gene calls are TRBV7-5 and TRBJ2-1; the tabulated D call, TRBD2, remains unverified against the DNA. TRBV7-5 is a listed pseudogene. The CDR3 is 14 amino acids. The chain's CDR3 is CARSLLARDNEQFF. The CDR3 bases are TGTGCCAGAAGCTTACTGGCTAGAGACAATGAGCAGTTCTTC.

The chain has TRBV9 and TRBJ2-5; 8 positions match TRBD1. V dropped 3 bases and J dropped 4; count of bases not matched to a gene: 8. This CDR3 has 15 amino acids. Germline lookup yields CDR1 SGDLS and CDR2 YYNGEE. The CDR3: CASSASTGDRETQYF. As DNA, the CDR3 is TGTGCCAGCAGCGCATCGACAGGGGACAGAGAGACCCAGTACTTC.

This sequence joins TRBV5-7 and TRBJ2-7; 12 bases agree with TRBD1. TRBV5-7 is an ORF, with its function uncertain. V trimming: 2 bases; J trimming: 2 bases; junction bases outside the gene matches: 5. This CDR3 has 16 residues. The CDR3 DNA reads TGTGCCAGCAGCTTTCCGGGACAGGGGGCCCCCTACGAGCAGTACTTC. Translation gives CASSFPGQGAPYEQYF.

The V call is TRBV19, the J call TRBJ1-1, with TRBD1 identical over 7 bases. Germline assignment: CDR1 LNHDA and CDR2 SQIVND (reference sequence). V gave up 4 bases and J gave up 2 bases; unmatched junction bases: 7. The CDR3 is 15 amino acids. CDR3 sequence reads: CASSTGGTANTEAFF. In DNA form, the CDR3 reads TGTGCCAGTAGTACAGGGGGGACAGCAAACACTGAAGCTTTCTTT. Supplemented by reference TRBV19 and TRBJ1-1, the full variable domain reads DGGITQSPKYLFRKEGQNVTLSCEQNLNHDAMYWYRQDPGQGLRLIYYSQIVNDFQKGDIAEGYSVSREKKESFPLTVTSAQKNPTAFYLCASSTGGTANTEAFFGQGTRLTVV.

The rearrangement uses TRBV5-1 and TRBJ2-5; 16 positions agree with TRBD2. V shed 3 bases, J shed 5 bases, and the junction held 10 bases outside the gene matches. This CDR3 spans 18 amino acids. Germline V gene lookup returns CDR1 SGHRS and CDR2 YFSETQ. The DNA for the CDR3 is TGCGCCAGCAGCTCGGCCGGGACTAGCGGGAGGGCTAGGGAGACCCAGTACTTC. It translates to CASSSAGTSGRARETQYF.

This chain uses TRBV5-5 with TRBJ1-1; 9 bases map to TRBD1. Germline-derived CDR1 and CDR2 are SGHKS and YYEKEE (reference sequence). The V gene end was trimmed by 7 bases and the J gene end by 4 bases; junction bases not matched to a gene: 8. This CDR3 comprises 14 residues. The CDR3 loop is CASGPGTGSTEAFF. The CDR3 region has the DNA TGTGCCAGCGGTCCCGGGACAGGGTCCACTGAAGCTTTCTTT.

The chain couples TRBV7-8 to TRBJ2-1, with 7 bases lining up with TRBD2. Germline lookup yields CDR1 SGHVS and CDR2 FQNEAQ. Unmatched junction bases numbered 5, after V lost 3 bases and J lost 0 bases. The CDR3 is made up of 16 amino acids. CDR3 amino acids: CASSFLAGSSYNEQFF. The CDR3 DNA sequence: TGTGCCAGCAGCTTTTTAGCGGGCAGCTCCTACAATGAGCAGTTCTTC. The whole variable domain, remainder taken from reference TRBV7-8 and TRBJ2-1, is GAGVSQSPRYKVAKRGQDVALRCDPISGHVSLFWYQQALGQGPEFLTYFQNEAQLDKSGLPSDRFFAERPEGSVSTLKIQRTQQEDSAVYLCASSFLAGSSYNEQFFGPGTRLTVL.

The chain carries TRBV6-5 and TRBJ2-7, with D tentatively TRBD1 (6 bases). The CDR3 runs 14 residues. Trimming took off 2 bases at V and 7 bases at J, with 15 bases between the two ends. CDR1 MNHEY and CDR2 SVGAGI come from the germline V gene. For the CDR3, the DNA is TGTGCCAGCAGTTACCGACACCAAGGGGGAGAGCAGTACTTC. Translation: CASSYRHQGGEQYF.

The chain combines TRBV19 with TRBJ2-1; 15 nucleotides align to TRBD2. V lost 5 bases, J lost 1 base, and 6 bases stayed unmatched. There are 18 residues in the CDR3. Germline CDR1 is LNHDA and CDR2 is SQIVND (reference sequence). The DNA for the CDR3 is TGTGCCAGTAGTCTTTTCGGGACTAGCGGGAGGTCCTACAATGAGCAGTTCTTC. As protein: CASSLFGTSGRSYNEQFF.

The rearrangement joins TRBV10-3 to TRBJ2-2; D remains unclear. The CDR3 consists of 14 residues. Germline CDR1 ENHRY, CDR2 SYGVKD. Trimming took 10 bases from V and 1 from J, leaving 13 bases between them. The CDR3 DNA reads TGTGCCACCCTGGGTAGCAGGAACACCGGGGAGCTGTTTTTT. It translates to CATLGSRNTGELFF.

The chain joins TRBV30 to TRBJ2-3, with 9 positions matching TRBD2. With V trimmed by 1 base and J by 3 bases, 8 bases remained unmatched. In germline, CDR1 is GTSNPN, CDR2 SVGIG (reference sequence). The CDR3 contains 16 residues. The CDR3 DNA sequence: TGTGCCTGGAGTGGACTGGCGGGAGGGCCAACAGATACGCAGTATTTT. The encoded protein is CAWSGLAGGPTDTQYF.